This T cell receptor beta chain is from a study of vaccination and CD4 T cells after COVID-19. Study context: Samples after vaccination came a median 72 days past dose two, ranging 14 to 241. The peptides that stimulated the cells were overlapping spike peptides from SARS-CoV-2, HCoV-NL63, HCoV-OC43 and HCoV-229E.

Cultured CD4+ T cell DNA was sequenced using the Oncomine TCR Beta short-read assay. Each CDR3 protein is one row after TCRdb ran MiXCR on the PCR reads. This table has 15,000 or so distinct CDR3 sequences, about 61% appearing once. For this clonotype: What it binds is unknown.

Treatment of the sample: approximately 9-day PBMC culture with coronavirus spike peptide pools or control peptides (ViraFEST assay). V lost 5 bases and J 10 bases, leaving 17 bases between the germline ends. This CDR3 is built from 13 residues. The genes are TRBV12-3 or TRBV12-4 and TRBJ1-1, with a tentative D call TRBD1 (5 bases). The source of this sequence is a human donor who had recovered from COVID-19. Sequencing was done on a sample of CD4+ T cells from blood, cultured in vitro. CDR3 loop: CASSRSGLTGAFF. CDR3 bases: TGTGCCAGCAGTAGGTCAGGCCTTACAGGAGCTTTCTTT.